A single sample is the source of the 18 T cell receptor beta chains below, sequenced in a study of T cell repertoires in cytomegalovirus infection. These TCRs' antigens remain unknown. MiXCR, run by TCRdb on the reads, gives a single entry per CDR3 protein. The table includes approximately 340,000 distinct CDR3 sequences, 25% to 35% detected once. Sequencing was performed on cultured PBMCs, taken from culture after CMV antigen stimulation. The receptors originated from a human donor in good health (CMV status not recorded). Some clones in this sample may be carry-over from other donors' samples.

V usage is TRBV28 and J usage is TRBJ1-4, with D perhaps TRBD1 (5 bases). This CDR3 contains 14 residues. Per germline, CDR1 MDHEN and CDR2 SYDVKM. The V end lost 3 bases, the J end lost 4 bases, and 9 bases lay between the germline ends. CDR3 region: CASSFGASNEKLFF. CDR3 nucleotide sequence: TGTGCCAGCAGTTTCGGGGCAAGTAATGAAAAACTGTTTTTT.

This clonotype was found many times. This CDR3 is CASSVDGAPIDEQFF. DNA of the CDR3: TGTGCCAGCAGCGTAGATGGGGCGCCCATCGATGAGCAGTTCTTC. This chain uses TRBV9 with TRBJ2-1, with D maybe TRBD1 (5 bases). V lost 0 bases, J lost 8 bases, and 15 bases lay in between. Germline CDR1 SGDLS, CDR2 YYNGEE. There are 15 residues in the CDR3.

This clonotype was recorded a few times. The V gene is TRBV19, the J gene TRBJ2-1, with 7 positions matching TRBD2. This CDR3 region has 13 residues. Trimming removed 4 bases from V and 8 bases from J; junction bases left unmatched: 5. CDR1 is LNHDA and CDR2 is SQIVND in the germline V gene (reference sequence). CDR3 in DNA: TGTGCCAGTAGTAACGGACTAGTATATGAGCAGTTCTTC. Translated: CASSNGLVYEQFF.

This clonotype was seen more than once but under ten times. The chain combines TRBV7-3 with TRBJ1-2; maybe TRBD1 (5 bases). The CDR3 runs to 13 residues. Trimming cost V 5 bases and J 2 bases, with 9 bases left between them. Germline loops: CDR1 SGHTA, CDR2 FQGTGA. The DNA for the CDR3 is TGTGCCAGCAGCCAACAGGAGAACTATGGCTACACCTTC. As protein: CASSQQENYGYTF.

This chain uses TRBV5-8 with TRBJ2-7, with D hard to call. V was pared by 4 bases and J by 3 bases, with 14 bases between. Germline V lookup: CDR1 SGHTS, CDR2 YDEGEE. There are 14 residues in the CDR3. The CDR3 sequence is CASSTGRLLYEQYF. The CDR3 bases are TGTGCCAGCAGCACCGGACGGCTACTCTACGAGCAGTACTTC.

The rearrangement joins TRBV28 to TRBJ2-6; D is unclear. Per germline, CDR1 MDHEN and CDR2 SYDVKM. The CDR3 is 16 residues long. Trimming removed 5 bases at V and 4 bases at J, with 15 bases between. The CDR3 loop is CASSQQGRRGANVLTF. The CDR3 DNA is TGTGCCAGCAGTCAACAAGGGCGACGCGGGGCCAACGTCCTGACTTTC.

The V gene is TRBV5-1, the J gene TRBJ1-1; D possibly corresponds to TRBD1 (5 bases). V lost 0 bases and J lost 5, with 14 bases in between. Germline assignment: CDR1 SGHRS and CDR2 YFSETQ. The CDR3 covers 15 residues. The CDR3 sequence: CASSLEPQVRTEAFF. The DNA for the CDR3 is TGCGCCAGCAGCTTGGAGCCACAGGTAAGGACTGAAGCTTTCTTT.

V gene TRBV28 combines with J gene TRBJ1-2; 7 bases align to TRBD1. V shed 4 bases, J shed 7 bases, and the junction held 12 bases outside the gene matches. Germline assignment: CDR1 MDHEN and CDR2 SYDVKM. The CDR3 is 15 amino acids. The CDR3 DNA is TGTGCCAGCAGTTCACCTTCCGACAGGGTGGGTGGCTACACCTTC. This gives the protein CASSSPSDRVGGYTF.

V usage is TRBV27 and J usage is TRBJ2-1; D not certain. The ends were cut back, 2 bases at V and 0 bases at J, with 5 bases in the middle. The CDR3 is 14 amino acids. Germline V gives CDR1 MNHEY, CDR2 SMNVEV (reference sequence). CDR3 nucleotide sequence: TGTGCCAGCAGTTTAACCCACTCCTACAATGAGCAGTTCTTC. Its protein is CASSLTHSYNEQFF.

Only a few counts were recorded for this clonotype. This chain links TRBV6-1 with TRBJ1-2; 7 bases are a match to TRBD1. The V segment lost 6 bases and the J segment 0 bases; nucleotides outside the gene matches: 13. The germline gives CDR1 MNHNS, CDR2 SASEGT. This CDR3 region has 17 residues. CDR3 DNA: TGTGCCAGCAGACGGAGCACCATTCAGGGGGCTAACTATGGCTACACCTTC. Its translation is CASRRSTIQGANYGYTF.

The V gene is TRBV9, the J gene TRBJ2-1; 9 positions agree with TRBD2. Germline assignment: CDR1 SGDLS and CDR2 YYNGEE. The CDR3 contains 16 residues. The V gene end was trimmed by 0 bases and the J gene end by 7 bases; junction bases not matched to a gene: 8. The CDR3 protein is CASSVGDSGRGNEQFF. The CDR3 DNA reads as TGTGCCAGCAGCGTAGGGGATAGCGGGAGAGGGAATGAGCAGTTCTTC.

Regarding this clonotype: The junction differs from germline at one of its ends, possibly a read error. The genes are TRBV12-5 and TRBJ1-2; 7 nucleotides agree with TRBD1. The V gene's germline CDR1 is LGHNT and CDR2 FRNRAP. This CDR3 is 15 amino acids long. This chain's CDR3 is CAGGLEDRPIYGYTF. DNA for the CDR3: TGTGCTGGTGGTTTAGAGGACAGGCCAATTTATGGCTACACCTTC.

Many counts were recorded for this clonotype. An end of the junction differs from the germline gene, which may be a read error. The chain carries TRBV11-2 and TRBJ1-5; D unresolved. CDR3 length: 13 residues. Germline V gene lookup returns CDR1 SGHAT and CDR2 FQNNGV. CDR3 residues: CASSLGVRQLQHF. The DNA for the CDR3 is TGTGCCAGCAGCTTAGGGGTTAGGCAGCTCCAGCATTTT.

The chain carries TRBV7-9 and TRBJ1-5, with TRBD1 as a possible D gene (6 bases). V was shortened by 4 bases and J by 2 bases, with 12 bases between the two germline ends. Germline CDR1 and CDR2: SEHNR and FQNEAQ (reference sequence). The CDR3 extends over 15 amino acids. The CDR3: CASSSNRVGNQPQHF. DNA for the CDR3: TGTGCCAGCAGCTCCAACAGGGTAGGCAATCAGCCCCAGCATTTT.

The rearrangement joins TRBV7-6 to TRBJ2-1, with 8 bases aligning to TRBD1. This CDR3 has 16 residues. V dropped 6 bases and J dropped 1; count of bases not matched to a gene: 8. Germline-derived CDR1 and CDR2 are SGHVS and FNYEAQ. Here the CDR3 reads CASRGGRGHSYNEQFF. The CDR3, as DNA: TGTGCCAGCAGGGGGGGCAGGGGGCATTCCTACAATGAGCAGTTCTTC.

This clonotype was seen ten or more times. The chain recombines TRBV7-2 with TRBJ2-7; 7 bases fit TRBD2. J lost 7 bases, V lost 5 bases, and 11 bases had no gene match. The CDR3 totals 14 residues. Germline values: CDR1 SGHTA, CDR2 FQGNSA. The CDR3 nucleotides are TGTGCCAGCAGCCGCCCCGCGCGGGAGAAAGAGCAGTACTTC. This codes for CASSRPAREKEQYF.

This clonotype was seen more than once but under ten times. The V call is TRBV15, the J call TRBJ2-5, with TRBD2 identical over 8 bases. The CDR3 runs 15 residues. Per the germline V gene, CDR1 is LNHNV and CDR2 is YYDKDF (reference sequence). After removal of 0 bases from V and 4 bases from J, the junction contained 4 bases not matched to a gene. CDR3 loop: CATSRDGRGGETQYF. CDR3 in DNA: TGTGCCACCAGCAGAGATGGTCGGGGGGGAGAGACCCAGTACTTC.

The CDR3 reads CASRTSLYNEQFF. The CDR3 DNA follows: TGCGCCAGCAGAACTAGCCTATACAATGAGCAGTTCTTC. J is TRBJ2-1 and V is TRBV5-1, with D possibly being TRBD2 (6 bases). This CDR3 spans 13 amino acids. The germline gives CDR1 SGHRS, CDR2 YFSETQ. Trimming removed 5 bases at V and 4 bases at J, with 10 bases between. Filled out from reference TRBV5-1 and TRBJ2-1, the complete variable domain reads KAGVTQTPRYLIKTRGQQVTLSCSPISGHRSVSWYQQTPGQGLQFLFEYFSETQRNKGNFPGRFSGRQFSNSRSEMNVSTLELGDSALYLCASRTSLYNEQFFGPGTRLTVL.